Below, 30 T cell receptor beta chains from the same sample are listed, as sequenced in a study of CD8 T cells in ankylosing spondylitis. General study findings and limits: Apparently characteristic of ankylosing spondylitis blood was a TCR beta motif (eight highly homologous variants).

Their antigens are not known. TCRdb processed the 5' RACE reads anew with MiXCR; each CDR3 protein has one entry. The table has more than 600,000 distinct CDR3 sequences, around 17% seen once. Sequencing used blood, either unsorted or a sorted T cell fraction (not recorded which). The receptors originated from a male donor with ankylosing spondylitis.

This clonotype has only a few counts. The V call is TRBV7-9, the J call TRBJ2-1, with TRBD2 identical over 7 bases. With 3 bases clipped from V and 8 bases from J, the junction kept 7 bases outside the gene matches. The CDR3 is 14 amino acids. Germline V gene data show CDR1 as SEHNR and CDR2 as FQNEAQ (reference sequence). The CDR3 spells CASSFVREGDEQFF. DNA of the CDR3: TGTGCCAGCAGCTTCGTGAGGGAGGGCGATGAGCAGTTCTTC.

This clonotype appeared a few times. The V gene is TRBV19, the J gene TRBJ1-2; D gene unclear. Deletions cut 1 base from V and 10 bases from J, with 7 bases between. The CDR3 has 11 amino acids. Germline loops: CDR1 LNHDA, CDR2 SQIVND (reference sequence). The CDR3: CASSIGRNYTF. As DNA, the CDR3 is TGTGCCAGTAGTATAGGCAGAAACTACACCTTC.

The sample holds a few counts of this clonotype. The V call is TRBV12-3 or TRBV12-4, the J call TRBJ2-1, with TRBD2 matching 10 bases. This CDR3 is built from 16 residues. The trim removed 3 bases at V and 7 bases at J, leaving 9 bases unmatched. CDR3 region: CASSFWASGSRNEQFF. The CDR3 region has the DNA TGTGCCAGCAGTTTTTGGGCTAGCGGGAGCCGGAATGAGCAGTTCTTC.

This clonotype occurred a few times. This chain uses TRBV7-9 with TRBJ1-4, with D maybe TRBD1 (6 bases). The CDR3 covers 13 residues. Between the trimmed V and J ends, which lost 7 bases and 5 bases, there was a span of 11 bases. The V gene's germline CDR1 is SEHNR and CDR2 FQNEAQ (reference sequence). The CDR3 DNA reads as TGTGCCAGCAAACAGGGTTGGAATGAAAAACTGTTTTTT. Translation gives CASKQGWNEKLFF.

In this sample, this clonotype turned up many times. The J gene is TRBJ2-2, the V gene TRBV5-1; D ambiguous. This CDR3 contains 15 residues. Per germline, CDR1 SGHRS and CDR2 YFSETQ. The V gene lost 1 base and the J gene lost 2 bases, with 9 bases spanning the gap. CDR3 sequence: CASSLSQRNTGELFF. DNA for the CDR3: TGCGCCAGCAGCTTGAGCCAGCGTAACACCGGGGAGCTGTTTTTT.

The chain employs TRBV6-1 and TRBJ1-6, with 8 nucleotides matching TRBD1. The germline V gene has CDR1 MNHNS and CDR2 SASEGT. The CDR3 has 16 amino acids. V gave up 6 bases and J gave up 1 base; unmatched junction bases: 5. This CDR3 reads CASSPRTGSYNSPLHF. CDR3 coding DNA: TGTGCCAGCAGCCCACGGACAGGGTCCTATAATTCACCCCTCCACTTT.

CDR3: CASSLEAGWDTEAFF. The CDR3 coding sequence is TGCGCCAGCAGCTTGGAGGCAGGGTGGGACACTGAAGCTTTCTTT. The chain has TRBV5-1 and TRBJ1-1; D possibly corresponds to TRBD1 (5 bases). Germline-derived CDR1 and CDR2 are SGHRS and YFSETQ. CDR3 length: 15 residues. Trimming removed 0 bases from V and 3 bases from J, with 12 bases in between.

This clonotype was observed at least ten times. The chain joins TRBV10-3 to TRBJ2-3, with a weak D call TRBD1 (6 bases). Trimming took 2 bases from V and 4 from J, leaving 13 bases between them. This CDR3 region has 15 residues. The germline CDR1 and CDR2 sequences are ENHRY and SYGVKD. The CDR3 is CAISEGQLGADTQYF. The CDR3 coding sequence is TGTGCCATCAGTGAGGGACAGCTCGGGGCAGATACGCAGTATTTT.

The chain combines TRBV20-1 with TRBJ2-4, with unresolved D. Trimming shortened V by 3 bases and J by 6 bases, and 6 bases separated the two germline ends. This CDR3 is built from 11 residues. CDR1 and CDR2 from the germline V gene are DFQATT and SNEGSKA (reference sequence). CDR3 DNA sequence: TGCAGTGCTAGCTCGCTAAACATTCAGTACTTC. It yields the protein CSASSLNIQYF.

There are a few counts of this clonotype. This chain connects TRBV7-2 to TRBJ2-7; 14 positions agree with TRBD2. CDR3 length equals 18 residues. Germline loops: CDR1 SGHTA, CDR2 FQGNSA. The CDR3 loop is CNPLSTSGRAGGSYEQYF. The CDR3 DNA follows: TGTAATCCCCTCTCGACTAGCGGGAGGGCCGGGGGGTCCTACGAGCAGTACTTC.

The chain is built from TRBV7-6 and TRBJ2-3; D might be TRBD1 or TRBD2, each matching 6 bases. Germline V gene sequence: CDR1 SGHVS, CDR2 FNYEAQ. The CDR3 is made up of 16 amino acids. V lost 1 base and J lost 4, with 15 bases in between. Here the CDR3 DNA reads TGTGCCAGCAGCTTAGAAGCGGGTCAGGGGCCAGATACGCAGTATTTT. This codes for CASSLEAGQGPDTQYF.

The V call is TRBV4-3, the J call TRBJ1-5, with D uncertain. From germline, CDR1 is LGHNA and CDR2 YSLEER. The CDR3 loop spans 15 amino acids. V was cut by 0 bases and J by 7 bases, with 13 bases left in between. The CDR3 nucleotides are TGCGCCAGCAGCCAAGATTCTGGTGTTCGGCAGCCCCAGCATTTT. Translation gives CASSQDSGVRQPQHF.

The chain couples TRBV5-1 to TRBJ1-2; D uncertain. CDR1 is SGHRS and CDR2 is YFSETQ in the germline V gene. The V end was cut by 4 bases, the J end by 5 bases, with 15 bases between. The CDR3 sequence is 14 residues long. In DNA, the CDR3 is TGCGCCAGCAGCAGAAGCGTAGCGCGGTATGGCTACACCTTC. Its translation is CASSRSVARYGYTF.

The V call is TRBV6-2 or TRBV6-3, the J call TRBJ2-1; a possible D gene is TRBD2 (6 bases). The CDR3 spans 15 residues. Germline V gene lookup returns CDR1 MNHEY and CDR2 SVGEGT. The V end lost 2 bases, the J end lost 8 bases, and 16 bases lay between the germline ends. CDR3 region: CASSYGGSLSHEQFF. The CDR3 DNA reads as TGTGCCAGCAGTTACGGGGGGTCCCTGTCCCATGAGCAGTTCTTC.

A remark on this clonotype: At one boundary the junction diverges from the germline segment, which might be a read error. This chain joins TRBV5-5 and TRBJ2-7; D is undetermined. The CDR3 sequence is 12 residues long. CDR1 SGHKS and CDR2 YYEKEE come from the germline V gene (reference sequence). The CDR3 spells CARSSGPYEQYF. CDR3 bases: TGTGCCAGGAGCTCTGGGCCCTACGAGCAGTACTTC.

This chain links TRBV30 with TRBJ2-5, with D unclear. The CDR3 contains 12 residues. Germline V gene sequence: CDR1 GTSNPN, CDR2 SVGIG (reference sequence). V was cut by 0 bases and J by 0 bases, with 2 bases left in between. CDR3 sequence (DNA): TGTGCCTGGAGTGTGTACCAAGAGACCCAGTACTTC. This translates into CAWSVYQETQYF.

The V call is TRBV4-3, the J call TRBJ1-5, with D possibly being TRBD1 (5 bases). Germline V gene sequence: CDR1 LGHNA, CDR2 YSLEER. The CDR3 loop spans 15 amino acids. The germline V and J ends were trimmed by 0 bases and 5 bases, with 11 bases remaining between them. CDR3 loop: CASSQDRGSYQPQHF. The CDR3 nucleotides are TGCGCCAGCAGCCAAGATCGGGGCAGCTATCAGCCCCAGCATTTT.

This clonotype was picked up a small number of times. This rearrangement joins TRBV7-2 to TRBJ2-6; possible D gene TRBD2, 5 bases. Germline V lookup: CDR1 SGHTA, CDR2 FQGNSA. Trimming pared 0 bases from V and 8 bases from J, leaving 11 bases between. This CDR3 has 15 amino acids. CDR3 region: CASSLAPGLPNVLTF. The CDR3 nucleotides read TGTGCCAGCAGCTTAGCTCCGGGGTTACCCAACGTCCTGACTTTC.

The chain combines TRBV9 with TRBJ2-7; no clear D gene. V dropped 4 bases and J dropped 3 bases, with 11 bases sitting between them. This CDR3 spans 13 amino acids. Germline lookup yields CDR1 SGDLS and CDR2 YYNGEE. CDR3 nucleotide sequence: TGTGCCAGCAGCTCTCCCCCAGACTACGAGCAGTACTTC. Translated: CASSSPPDYEQYF.

This clonotype was seen a handful of times. This chain links TRBV3-1 with TRBJ2-5; D may be TRBD2 (6 bases). Germline loops: CDR1 LGHDT, CDR2 YNNKEL (reference sequence). The CDR3 has 17 amino acids. The V and J ends lost 0 bases and 1 base respectively, with 15 bases between them. The DNA for the CDR3 is TGTGCCAGCAGCCAAGATAGGCTAGCGAACTTCCAAGAGACCCAGTACTTC. It translates to CASSQDRLANFQETQYF.

This rearrangement joins TRBV12-3 or TRBV12-4 to TRBJ2-1, with TRBD1 matching 7 bases. The junction had 12 bases not matched to a gene; V was cut back by 3 bases and J by 10 bases. The CDR3 is made up of 15 amino acids. The CDR3, as DNA: TGTGCCAGCAGTTTCGAGACAGGGACGGCTTGGGAGCAGTTCTTC. Translation: CASSFETGTAWEQFF.

This clonotype appeared a single time. DNA of the CDR3: TGTGCCAGCAGAGTGGACACCGGGGCGATCGAGACCCAGTACTTC. It yields the protein CASRVDTGAIETQYF. V gene TRBV3-1 combines with J gene TRBJ2-5; either TRBD1 or TRBD2 may fit D (5 bases each). The V end was cut by 6 bases, the J end by 5 bases, with 19 bases between. This CDR3 region has 15 residues. CDR1 is LGHDT, CDR2 YNNKEL, per germline (reference sequence).

This clonotype appeared many times. The chain joins TRBV7-9 to TRBJ2-7; a possible D gene is TRBD1 (5 bases). V was cut by 2 bases and J by 2 bases, with 10 bases left in between. The germline CDR1 and CDR2 sequences are SEHNR and FQNEAQ (reference sequence). This CDR3 is 14 amino acids long. The CDR3 bases are TGTGCCAGCAGCTTACGGCAGGGCGCCTACGAGCAGTACTTC. The encoded protein is CASSLRQGAYEQYF.

The V gene is TRBV7-6, the J gene TRBJ2-7; 7 bases line up with TRBD1. This CDR3 has 15 residues. Germline assignment: CDR1 SGHVS and CDR2 FNYEAQ. With V trimmed by 5 bases and J by 3 bases, 10 bases remained unmatched. The CDR3: CASSPNRDRIYEQYF. CDR3 bases: TGTGCCAGCAGCCCGAACCGGGACAGAATCTACGAGCAGTACTTC.

There are a few counts of this clonotype. The J gene is TRBJ2-1, the V gene TRBV29-1, with unresolved D. Trimming removed 3 bases at V and 15 bases at J, with 12 bases between. The CDR3 loop spans 10 amino acids. CDR1 SQVTM and CDR2 ANQGSEA come from the germline V gene. The CDR3 loop is CSVDEVIGFF. The CDR3 bases are TGCAGCGTTGATGAAGTAATTGGGTTCTTC.

The V call is TRBV15, the J call TRBJ2-5; no definite D call. The CDR3 is made up of 17 amino acids. Germline CDR1 and CDR2: LNHNV and YYDKDF (reference sequence). The V and J ends lost 1 base and 1 base respectively, with 16 bases between them. CDR3 protein: CATSRVPARFGQETQYF. CDR3 sequence (DNA): TGTGCCACCAGCAGAGTACCAGCGAGGTTTGGCCAAGAGACCCAGTACTTC.

This clonotype was seen only a few times. The gene calls are TRBV20-1 and TRBJ2-1; D remains unclear. CDR1 and CDR2 from the germline V gene are DFQATT and SNEGSKA (reference sequence). Trimming left V 8 bases short and J 5 bases short, with 19 bases between. The CDR3 loop spans 14 amino acids. The CDR3 DNA reads TGCAGTACACCAAAAAATCTAGAACACAATGAGCAGTTCTTC. Amino acid sequence: CSTPKNLEHNEQFF.

This clonotype turned up a few times. The gene calls are TRBV6-6 and TRBJ2-1, with D perhaps matching TRBD1 (6 bases). Trimming left V 0 bases short and J 10 bases short, with 10 bases between. Per the germline V gene, CDR1 is MNHNY and CDR2 is SVGAGI (reference sequence). This CDR3 is built from 13 residues. The CDR3 reads CASSYSQGQEQFF. The CDR3 region has the DNA TGTGCCAGCAGTTACTCGCAGGGGCAGGAGCAGTTCTTC.

This clonotype has more than one count but fewer than ten. The chain couples TRBV20-1 to TRBJ2-7; 7 bases fit TRBD1. After removal of 4 bases from V and 4 bases from J, the junction contained 7 bases not matched to a gene. The CDR3 has 13 residues. CDR1 and CDR2 (germline): DFQATT, SNEGSKA (reference sequence). This chain's CDR3 is CSAKKGQPYEQYF. For the CDR3, the DNA is TGCAGTGCTAAAAAGGGACAGCCTTACGAGCAGTACTTC.

The rearrangement uses TRBV30 and TRBJ2-5, with 8 bases fitting TRBD1. CDR3 length: 14 residues. Germline V gene data show CDR1 as GTSNPN and CDR2 as SVGIG (reference sequence). The J segment lost 0 bases and the V segment lost 6 bases, leaving 6 bases of the junction unmatched. The CDR3 spells CACYRGTNQETQYF. CDR3 nucleotide sequence: TGTGCCTGCTACAGGGGGACCAACCAAGAGACCCAGTACTTC.